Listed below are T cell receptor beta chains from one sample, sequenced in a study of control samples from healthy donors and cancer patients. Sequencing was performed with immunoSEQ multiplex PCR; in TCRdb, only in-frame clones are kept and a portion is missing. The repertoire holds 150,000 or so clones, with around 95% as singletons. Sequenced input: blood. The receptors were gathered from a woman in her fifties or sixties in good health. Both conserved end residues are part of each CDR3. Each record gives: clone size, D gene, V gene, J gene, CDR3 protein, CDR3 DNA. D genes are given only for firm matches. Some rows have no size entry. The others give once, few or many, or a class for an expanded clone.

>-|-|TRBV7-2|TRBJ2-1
CASSFDTVSYNEQFF
TGTGCCAGCAGCTTTGACACGGTATCCTACAATGAGCAGTTCTTC
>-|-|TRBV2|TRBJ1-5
CASSVLQDNQPQHF
TGTGCCAGCAGTGTTTTACAGGACAATCAGCCCCAGCATTTT
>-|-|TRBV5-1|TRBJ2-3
CASSLASGGGTDTQYF
TGCGCCAGCAGCTTGGCCAGTGGGGGCGGCACAGATACGCAGTATTTT
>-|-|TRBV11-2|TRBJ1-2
CASSPAGNYGYTF
TGTGCCAGCAGCCCAGCGGGCAACTATGGCTACACCTTC
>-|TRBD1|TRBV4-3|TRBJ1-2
CASSHPQTGGNYGYTF
TGCGCCAGCAGCCACCCACAGACAGGGGGCAACTATGGCTACACCTTC
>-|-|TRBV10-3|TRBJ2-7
CAEGRFPYEQYF
TGTGCCGAGGGCAGGTTTCCCTACGAGCAGTACTTC
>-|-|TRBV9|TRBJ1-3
CASSPAGVGAPGGNTIYF
TGTGCCAGCAGCCCCGCCGGGGTGGGGGCCCCCGGAGGAAACACCATATATTTT
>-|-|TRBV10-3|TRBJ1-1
CAISGRPAGATEAFF
TGTGCCATCAGTGGGAGGCCGGCAGGGGCGACTGAAGCTTTCTTT
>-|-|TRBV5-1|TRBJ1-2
CASSLGQPAYGYTF
TGCGCCAGCAGCTTGGGACAGCCCGCCTATGGCTACACCTTC
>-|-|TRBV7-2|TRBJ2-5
CASSRGAGLQETQYF
TGTGCCAGCAGCCGGGGAGCAGGCCTCCAAGAGACCCAGTACTTC
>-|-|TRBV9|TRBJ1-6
CASSVARISSYNSPLHF
TGTGCCAGCAGCGTAGCCCGGATTAGCTCCTATAATTCACCCCTCCACTTT
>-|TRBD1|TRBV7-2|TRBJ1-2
CASSTETGNGYTF
TGTGCCAGCAGCACCGAGACAGGGAATGGCTACACCTTC
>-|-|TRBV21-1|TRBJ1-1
CASSKPGTAF
TGTGCCAGCAGCAAACCCGGGACAGCCTTT
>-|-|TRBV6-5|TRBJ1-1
CASRVARGGRTEAFF
TGTGCCAGCAGGGTAGCCCGGGGGGGCCGCACTGAAGCTTTCTTT
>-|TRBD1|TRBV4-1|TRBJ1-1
CASSQLTGTNTEAFF
TGCGCCAGCAGCCAGCTGACAGGGACGAACACTGAAGCTTTCTTT
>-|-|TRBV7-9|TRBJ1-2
CASSLVKTPNYGYTF
TGTGCCAGCAGCTTAGTGAAGACCCCGAACTATGGCTACACCTTC
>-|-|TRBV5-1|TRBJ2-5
CASSPGLGETQYF
TGCGCCAGCAGCCCGGGACTTGGGGAGACCCAGTACTTC
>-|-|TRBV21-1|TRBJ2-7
CASSKARGTGPYEQYF
TGTGCCAGCAGCAAAGCGCGGGGGACAGGGCCCTACGAGCAGTACTTC
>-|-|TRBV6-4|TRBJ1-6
CASSVSPGRGSPLHF
TGTGCCAGCAGTGTATCTCCGGGCAGAGGATCACCCCTCCACTTT
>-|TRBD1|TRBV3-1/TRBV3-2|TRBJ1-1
CASSQGQGMNTEAFF
TGTGCCAGCAGCCAAGGACAGGGGATGAACACTGAAGCTTTCTTT
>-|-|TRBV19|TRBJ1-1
CASRGQGNTEAFF
TGTGCCAGTAGAGGGCAGGGGAACACTGAAGCTTTCTTT
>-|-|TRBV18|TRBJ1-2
CASSLPWESGYTF
TGTGCCAGCTCCCTACCATGGGAGAGTGGCTACACCTTC
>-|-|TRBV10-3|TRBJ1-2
CAIKSSPDDYGYTF
TGTGCCATCAAGTCATCTCCAGACGACTATGGCTACACCTTC
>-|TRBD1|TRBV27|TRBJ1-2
CASSSGQGGMREGYTF
TGTGCCAGCAGTTCCGGACAGGGAGGTATGAGGGAAGGCTACACCTTC
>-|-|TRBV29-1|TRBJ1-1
CSAHRNQNTEAFF
TGCAGCGCCCACAGGAACCAGAACACTGAAGCTTTCTTT
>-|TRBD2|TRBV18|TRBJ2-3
CASSRTSGGTTDTQYF
TGTGCCAGCTCACGCACTAGCGGGGGGACGACAGATACGCAGTATTTT
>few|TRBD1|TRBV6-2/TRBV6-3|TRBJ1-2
CASSYSGTGNYGYTF
TGTGCCAGCAGTTACTCCGGGACAGGGAACTATGGCTACACCTTC
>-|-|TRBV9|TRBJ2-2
CASSVATNTGELFF
TGTGCCAGCAGCGTAGCCACGAACACCGGGGAGCTGTTTTTT
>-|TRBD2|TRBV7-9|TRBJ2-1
CASSVPRAGESSYNEQFF
TGTGCCAGCAGCGTTCCAAGAGCGGGGGAGAGCTCCTACAATGAGCAGTTCTTC
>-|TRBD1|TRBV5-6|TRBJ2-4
CASSLVQGAAKNIQYF
TGTGCCAGCAGCTTGGTACAGGGGGCAGCCAAAAACATTCAGTACTTC
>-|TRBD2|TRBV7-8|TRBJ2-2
CASSLAGGGGYTGELFF
TGTGCCAGCAGCTTAGCCGGCGGGGGGGGCTACACCGGGGAGCTGTTTTTT
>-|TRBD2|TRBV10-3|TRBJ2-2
CAIRSTSGSNGELFF
TGTGCCATCAGATCGACTAGCGGATCCAACGGGGAGCTGTTTTTT
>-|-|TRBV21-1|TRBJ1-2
CASSKVSRGVDGYTF
TGTGCCAGCAGCAAAGTTAGCAGGGGAGTAGATGGCTACACCTTC
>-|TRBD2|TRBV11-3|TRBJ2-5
CASSQGGTSLGTQYF
TGTGCCAGCAGCCAAGGGGGGACTAGCCTTGGGACCCAGTACTTC
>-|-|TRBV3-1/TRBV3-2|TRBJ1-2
CASSQTQRYVYGYTF
TGTGCCAGCAGTCAAACACAGAGATACGTTTATGGCTACACCTTC
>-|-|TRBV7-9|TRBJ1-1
CASSLGSGRNTEAFF
TGTGCCAGCAGCTTAGGGTCAGGGCGGAACACTGAAGCTTTCTTT
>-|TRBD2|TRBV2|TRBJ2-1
CASLMDFLLAGGPNEQFF
TGTGCCAGCCTGATGGACTTTCTCCTAGCGGGGGGGCCGAATGAGCAGTTCTTC
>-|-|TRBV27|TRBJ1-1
CASSLPSLGDEGSVNTEAFF
TGTGCCAGCAGTTTACCATCCCTGGGGGATGAGGGTTCAGTGAACACTGAAGCTTTCTTT
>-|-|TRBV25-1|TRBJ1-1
CASSEPTGNWNTEAFF
TGTGCCAGCAGTGAACCCACAGGGAATTGGAACACTGAAGCTTTCTTT